This TCR beta chain was identified in a study of CD8 T cells in Susac syndrome. Study-level points and caveats: Individuals included in the TCR sequencing and HLA analysis were acknowledged by the study to be relatively few in number.

Germline-derived CDR1 and CDR2 are MNHEY and SVGEGT. This CDR3 is built from 13 residues. Between the trimmed V and J ends, which lost 10 bases and 2 bases, there was a span of 15 bases. Only a few counts were recorded for this clonotype. The target antigen is unknown. Random hexamers served to reverse transcribe roughly 0.45 to 1 ug RNA. Multiplex immunoSEQ PCR targeted 54 Vbeta and 13 Jbeta TCR beta segments. TCRdb processed the immunoSEQ multiplex PCR reads anew with MiXCR; each CDR3 protein has one entry. The table has 330,000 or so distinct CDR3 sequences, about 89% seen once. What was sequenced was CD8+ T cells from PBMCs. The rearrangement links TRBV6-2 or TRBV6-3 to TRBJ2-7; maybe TRBD2 (6 bases). The clonotype was recovered from a human donor with multiple sclerosis. The CDR3 here is CATAEGLAYEQYF. The DNA of the CDR3 is TGTGCCACTGCGGAGGGGTTGGCCTACGAGCAGTACTTC.